A single sample gave rise to the 10 T cell receptor beta chains below, sequenced in a study of Ad26.COV2.S vaccination and SARS-CoV-2 variants. Treatment in this sample: approximately 18 received Ad26.COV2.S at low or high dose, single or two shots; about five received placebo; per-sample allocation not given. Day 63 following the first vaccine or placebo injection was when the samples were taken. This table comes from immunoSEQ multiplex PCR, and its TCRdb copy is limited to in-frame clones, with some not included. The sample includes 320,000 or so clones, almost 90% seen only once; the top ten take about 5%. Sequences were derived from peripheral blood, sampled in a trial of Ad26.COV2.S vaccine versus placebo. The receptors were gathered from a person between 18 and 65 years old who received the Ad26.COV2.S COVID-19 vaccine or a placebo.

This chain links TRBV6-5 with TRBJ2-7, with 11 bases lining up with TRBD2. Trimming at V came to 5 bases and at J to 3 bases, leaving 6 bases not matched to a gene. The CDR3 is made up of 15 amino acids. Germline V gene sequence: CDR1 MNHEY, CDR2 SVGAGI. CDR3 nucleotide sequence: TGTGCCAGCAGTCCCACTAGCGGGGGATTCTACGAGCAGTACTTC. This codes for CASSPTSGGFYEQYF.

V gene TRBV5-8 combines with J gene TRBJ2-7; D unclear. The CDR3 sequence is 12 residues long. Trimming removed 3 bases from V and 4 bases from J, with 8 bases in between. CDR1 SGHTS and CDR2 YDEGEE come from the germline V gene. The CDR3 nucleotides read TGTGCCAGCAGCTCTTTGTGGTACGAGCAGTACTTC. It translates to CASSSLWYEQYF.

This chain connects TRBV7-9 to TRBJ2-7, with TRBD1 matching over 9 bases. With 4 bases clipped from V and 5 bases from J, the junction kept 6 bases outside the gene matches. CDR1 is SEHNR and CDR2 is FQNEAQ in the germline V gene (reference sequence). This CDR3 has 14 amino acids. Here the CDR3 DNA reads TGTGCCAGCAGCTCCACAGGGGGCCACCACGAGCAGTACGTC. Amino acid sequence: CASSSTGGHHEQYV.

This clone was seen only a few times. This chain links TRBV6-5 with TRBJ1-2, with TRBD1 matching over 7 bases. Per the germline V gene, CDR1 is MNHEY and CDR2 is SVGAGI. The CDR3 is made up of 13 amino acids. The ends lost 11 bases at V and 2 bases at J; junction bases unmatched: 8. The CDR3 loop is CAAHRGGNYGYTF. CDR3 in DNA: TGTGCCGCGCACAGGGGAGGGAACTATGGCTACACCTTC.

The chain recombines TRBV11-2 with TRBJ1-1, with no clear D. CDR3 length: 12 amino acids. The V and J ends lost 1 base and 10 bases respectively, with 10 bases between them. Per the germline V gene, CDR1 is SGHAT and CDR2 is FQNNGV. Written as DNA, the CDR3 is TGTGCCAGCAGCTTAGTTAACGGACGAGCTTTCTTT. It translates to CASSLVNGRAFF.

V is TRBV6-5 and J is TRBJ1-2; D unresolved. Germline assignment: CDR1 MNHEY and CDR2 SVGAGI. The CDR3 contains 15 residues. The germline V and J ends were trimmed by 4 bases and 8 bases, with 20 bases remaining between them. CDR3 residues: CASSWYDRRDWGYTF. CDR3 coding DNA: TGTGCCAGCAGTTGGTACGACCGGAGGGATTGGGGCTACACCTTC.

The J gene is TRBJ2-5, the V gene TRBV13; 9 bases line up with TRBD1. This CDR3 spans 15 amino acids. Germline CDR1 reads PRHDT; CDR2 reads FYEKMQ (reference sequence). V gave up 5 bases and J gave up 5 bases; unmatched junction bases: 9. CDR3 sequence: CASSDDRGSRETQYF. CDR3 DNA sequence: TGTGCCAGCAGCGACGACAGGGGGTCCCGGGAGACCCAGTACTTC.

The V call is TRBV12-3 or TRBV12-4, the J call TRBJ2-1, with D tentatively TRBD2 (6 bases). Trimming removed 6 bases at V and 5 bases at J, with 11 bases between. This CDR3 is built from 13 residues. CDR3 sequence: CASSPGLNNEQFF. The DNA of the CDR3 is TGTGCCAGCAGCCCAGGACTAAACAATGAGCAGTTCTTC.

The chain links TRBV27 to TRBJ2-3; D gene uncertain. Germline V gene lookup returns CDR1 MNHEY and CDR2 SMNVEV (reference sequence). Trimming shortened V by 11 bases and J by 4 bases, and 10 bases separated the two germline ends. This CDR3 spans 11 amino acids. CDR3 bases: TGTGCCGCAGGCCGGGCAGATACGCAGTATTTT. The encoded protein is CAAGRADTQYF.

V is TRBV4-1 and J is TRBJ2-2, with D unresolved. The CDR3 sequence is 12 residues long. V lost 6 bases, J lost 4 bases, and 6 bases lay in between. The germline V gene has CDR1 MGHRA and CDR2 YSYEKL. CDR3 loop: CASSPLTGELFF. The CDR3, as DNA: TGCGCCAGCAGTCCTCTCACCGGGGAGCTGTTTTTT.